This T cell receptor beta chain was identified during a study of blood T cell repertoires in COVID-19. Assay used: immunoSEQ multiplex PCR; TCRdb lists only in-frame clones, some missing. The repertoire holds around 200,000 clones, with more than 70% as singletons. The origin of this receptor is a person between 65 and 80 years old with COVID-19, enrolled during active disease. Material for sequencing was peripheral blood.

CDR3 protein: CASSEGLAPYTQYF. DNA for the CDR3: TGTGCCAGCAGTGAAGGCTTAGCGCCCTATACGCAGTATTTT. J is TRBJ2-3 and V is TRBV2; D might be TRBD2 (5 bases). The CDR3 has 14 residues. Looked up from germline, CDR1 is SNHLY and CDR2 is FYNNEI. The V and J ends lost 1 base and 7 bases respectively, with 12 bases between them.